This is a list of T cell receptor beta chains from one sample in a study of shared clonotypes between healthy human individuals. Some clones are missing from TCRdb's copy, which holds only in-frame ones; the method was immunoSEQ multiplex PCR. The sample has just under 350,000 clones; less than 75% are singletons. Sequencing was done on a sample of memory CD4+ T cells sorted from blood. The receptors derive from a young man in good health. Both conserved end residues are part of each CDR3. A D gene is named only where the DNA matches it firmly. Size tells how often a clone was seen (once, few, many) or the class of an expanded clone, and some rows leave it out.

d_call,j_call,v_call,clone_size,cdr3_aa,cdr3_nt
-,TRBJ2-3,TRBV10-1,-,CASRVVPDTQYF,TGCGCCAGCAGAGTGGTCCCAGATACGCAGTATTTT
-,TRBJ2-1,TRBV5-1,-,CASSSQGHEQFF,TGCGCCAGCAGCTCACAGGGACATGAGCAGTTCTTC
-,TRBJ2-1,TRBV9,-,CASSPQGLQFF,TGTGCCAGCAGCCCCCAAGGGTTGCAGTTCTTC
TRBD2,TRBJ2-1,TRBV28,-,CASSLAGNYNEQFF,TGTGCCAGCAGTCTAGCGGGGAACTACAATGAGCAGTTCTTC
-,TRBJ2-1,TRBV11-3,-,CASSLSPTLSSYNEQFF,TGTGCCAGCAGCTTATCCCCGACACTGAGCTCCTACAATGAGCAGTTCTTC
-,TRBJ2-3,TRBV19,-,CATRRLPAVADTQYF,TGTGCCACCCGACGCTTGCCAGCGGTAGCAGATACGCAGTATTTT
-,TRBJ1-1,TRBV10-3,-,CAITRERGLHTEAFF,TGTGCCATCACTAGGGAGAGGGGGTTGCACACTGAAGCTTTCTTT
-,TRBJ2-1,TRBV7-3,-,CASSLLGGINEQFF,TGTGCCAGCAGCTTACTAGGGGGAATCAATGAGCAGTTCTTC
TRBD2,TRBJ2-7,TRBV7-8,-,CASSKAPASGSSYEQYF,TGTGCCAGCAGCAAGGCCCCTGCAAGCGGGAGCTCCTACGAGCAGTACTTC
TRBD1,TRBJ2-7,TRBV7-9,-,CASSLGRPGQGHYEQYF,TGTGCCAGCAGCTTGGGGAGACCGGGACAGGGACACTACGAGCAGTACTTC
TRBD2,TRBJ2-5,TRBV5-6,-,CASSYGLAGQETQYF,TGTGCCAGCAGCTATGGACTAGCGGGACAAGAGACCCAGTACTTC
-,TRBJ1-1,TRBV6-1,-,CASSQTGLNTEAFF,TGTGCCAGCAGTCAGACAGGACTGAACACTGAAGCTTTCTTT
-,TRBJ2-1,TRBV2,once,CASSVGYDNEQFF,TGTGCCAGCAGTGTAGGTTACGACAATGAGCAGTTCTTC
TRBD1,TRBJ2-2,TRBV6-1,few,CASSEAVGRGRTGELFF,TGTGCCAGCAGTGAAGCGGTTGGCAGGGGGCGGACCGGGGAGCTGTTTTTT
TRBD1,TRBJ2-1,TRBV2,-,CASSGARDRGHNEQFF,TGTGCCAGCAGTGGGGCCAGGGACAGGGGGCACAATGAGCAGTTCTTC
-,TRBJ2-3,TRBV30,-,CAWSARGSLTDTQYF,TGTGCCTGGAGCGCCCGCGGCAGTCTCACAGATACGCAGTATTTT
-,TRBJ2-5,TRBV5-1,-,CASSFEGVVETQYF,TGCGCCAGCAGCTTTGAGGGAGTTGTTGAGACCCAGTACTTC
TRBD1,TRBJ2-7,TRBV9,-,CASSLGQGGHEQYF,TGTGCCAGCAGCTTAGGACAGGGGGGCCACGAGCAGTACTTC
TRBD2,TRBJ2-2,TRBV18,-,CASSLGLGKAGELFF,TGTGCCAGCTCACTGGGACTAGGAAAAGCCGGGGAGCTGTTTTTT
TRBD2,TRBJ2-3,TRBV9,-,CASSVTSGRRDTQYF,TGTGCCAGCAGCGTAACTAGCGGGAGGAGAGATACGCAGTATTTT
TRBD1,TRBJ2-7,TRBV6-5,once,CASSPSPGQGNEQYF,TGTGCCAGCAGTCCGTCGCCGGGACAGGGTAACGAGCAGTACTTC
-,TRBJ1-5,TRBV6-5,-,CASSYSGNSNQPQHF,TGTGCCAGCAGTTACTCTGGGAATAGCAATCAGCCCCAGCATTTT
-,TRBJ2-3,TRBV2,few,CASSGGHRTDTQYF,TGTGCCAGCAGTGGGGGACATCGCACAGATACGCAGTATTTT
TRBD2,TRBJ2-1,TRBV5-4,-,CASSFGGLAGLDINEQFF,TGTGCCAGCAGCTTTGGAGGACTAGCGGGGTTAGATATTAATGAGCAGTTCTTC
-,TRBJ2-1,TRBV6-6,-,CASSTADISNEQFF,TGTGCCAGCAGTACCGCGGACATAAGTAATGAGCAGTTCTTC
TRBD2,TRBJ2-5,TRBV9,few,CASSVGWLAGQETQYF,TGTGCCAGCAGCGTAGGCTGGCTAGCGGGACAAGAGACCCAGTACTTC
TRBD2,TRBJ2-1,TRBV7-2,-,CASSPGLASLEQFF,TGTGCCAGCAGCCCCGGACTAGCTAGCTTGGAGCAGTTCTTC
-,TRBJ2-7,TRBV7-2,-,CASSLGWGVHEQYF,TGTGCCAGCAGCTTAGGTTGGGGAGTGCACGAGCAGTACTTC